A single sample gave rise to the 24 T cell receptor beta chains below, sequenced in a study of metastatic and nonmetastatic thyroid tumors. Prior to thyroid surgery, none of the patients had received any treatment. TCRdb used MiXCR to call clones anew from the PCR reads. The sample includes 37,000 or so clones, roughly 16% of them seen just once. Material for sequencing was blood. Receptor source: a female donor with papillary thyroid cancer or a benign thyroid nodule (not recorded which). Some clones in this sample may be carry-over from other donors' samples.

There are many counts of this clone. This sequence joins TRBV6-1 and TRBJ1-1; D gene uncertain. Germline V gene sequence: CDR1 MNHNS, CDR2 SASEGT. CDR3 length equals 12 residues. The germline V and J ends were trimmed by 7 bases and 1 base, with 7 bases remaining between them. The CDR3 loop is CASTAGNTEAFF. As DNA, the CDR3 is TGTGCCAGCACGGCAGGGAACACTGAAGCTTTCTTT.

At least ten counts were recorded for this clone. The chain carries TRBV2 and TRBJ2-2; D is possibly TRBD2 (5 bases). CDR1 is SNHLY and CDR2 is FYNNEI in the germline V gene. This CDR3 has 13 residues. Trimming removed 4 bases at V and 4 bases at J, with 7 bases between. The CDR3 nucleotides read TGTGCCAGCAGTGGAGAGGGCACCGGGGAGCTGTTTTTT. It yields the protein CASSGEGTGELFF.

The DNA of the CDR3 is TGTGCCAGCATGGTCGAGTTTAAGCGTGGTTCCTACAATGAGCAGTTCTTC. This translates into CASMVEFKRGSYNEQFF. V is TRBV6-9 and J is TRBJ2-1; D unresolved. Germline lookup yields CDR1 MNHGY and CDR2 SVAAGI. The V and J ends lost 7 bases and 1 base respectively, with 20 bases between them. The CDR3 has 17 residues.

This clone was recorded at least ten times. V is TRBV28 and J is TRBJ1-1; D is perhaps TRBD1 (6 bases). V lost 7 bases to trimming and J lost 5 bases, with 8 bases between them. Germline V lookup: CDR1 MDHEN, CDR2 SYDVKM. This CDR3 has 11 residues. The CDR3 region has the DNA TGTGCCAGCACTAGGGGGACTGAAGCTTTCTTT. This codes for CASTRGTEAFF.

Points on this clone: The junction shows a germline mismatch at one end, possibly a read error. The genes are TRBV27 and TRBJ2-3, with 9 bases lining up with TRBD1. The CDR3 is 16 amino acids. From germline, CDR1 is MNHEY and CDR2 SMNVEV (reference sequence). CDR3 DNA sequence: TGTGCCAGCAGTGACAGGGGGACCTTATGGGGAGATACGCGGTATTTT. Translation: CASSDRGTLWGDTRYF.

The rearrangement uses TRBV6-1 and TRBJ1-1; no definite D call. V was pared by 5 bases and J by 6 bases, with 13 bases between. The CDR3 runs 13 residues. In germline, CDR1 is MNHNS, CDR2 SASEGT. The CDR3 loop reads CASSLGMVAEAFF. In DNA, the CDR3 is TGTGCCAGCAGTCTCGGTATGGTTGCTGAAGCTTTCTTT.

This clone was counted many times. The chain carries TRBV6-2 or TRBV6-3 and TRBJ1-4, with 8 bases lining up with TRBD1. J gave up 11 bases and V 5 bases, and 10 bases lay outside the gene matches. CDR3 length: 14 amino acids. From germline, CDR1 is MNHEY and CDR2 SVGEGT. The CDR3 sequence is CASSPNDRGGKLFF. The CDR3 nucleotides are TGTGCCAGCAGTCCTAATGACAGGGGAGGGAAACTGTTTTTT.

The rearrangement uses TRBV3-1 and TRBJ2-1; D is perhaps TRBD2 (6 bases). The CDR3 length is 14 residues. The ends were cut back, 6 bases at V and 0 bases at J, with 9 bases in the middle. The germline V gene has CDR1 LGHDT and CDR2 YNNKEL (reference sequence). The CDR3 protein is CASRGGSSYNEQFF. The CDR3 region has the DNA TGTGCCAGCAGGGGGGGTAGCTCCTACAATGAGCAGTTCTTC.

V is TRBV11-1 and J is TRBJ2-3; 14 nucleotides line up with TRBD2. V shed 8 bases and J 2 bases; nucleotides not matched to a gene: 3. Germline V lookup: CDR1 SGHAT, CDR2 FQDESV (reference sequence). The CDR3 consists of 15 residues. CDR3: CASWGLAGDTDTQYF. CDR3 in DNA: TGTGCCAGCTGGGGACTAGCGGGGGACACAGATACGCAGTATTTT. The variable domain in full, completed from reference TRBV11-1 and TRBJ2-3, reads EAEVAQSPRYKITEKSQAVAFWCDPISGHATLYWYRQILGQGPELLVQFQDESVVDDSQLPKDRFSAERLKGVDSTLKIQPAELGDSAMYLCASWGLAGDTDTQYFGPGTRLTVL.

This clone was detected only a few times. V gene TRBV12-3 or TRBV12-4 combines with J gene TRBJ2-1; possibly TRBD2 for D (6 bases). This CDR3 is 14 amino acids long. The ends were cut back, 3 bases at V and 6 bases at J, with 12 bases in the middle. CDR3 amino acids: CASSFSGTLNEQFF. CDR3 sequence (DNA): TGTGCCAGCAGTTTTAGCGGAACTCTCAATGAGCAGTTCTTC.

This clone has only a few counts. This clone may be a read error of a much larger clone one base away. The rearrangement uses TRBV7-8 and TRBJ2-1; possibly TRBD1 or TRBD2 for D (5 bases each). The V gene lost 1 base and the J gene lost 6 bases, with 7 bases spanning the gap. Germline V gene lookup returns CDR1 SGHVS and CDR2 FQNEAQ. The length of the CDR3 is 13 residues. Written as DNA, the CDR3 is TGTGCCAGCAGCTTAGGGGGGTCCAATGAGCAGTTCTTC. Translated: CASSLGGSNEQFF.

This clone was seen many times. This CDR3 reads CASSYRAPRGNQPQHF. CDR3 DNA sequence: TGTGCCAGCAGCTACCGGGCCCCTAGGGGCAATCAGCCCCAGCATTTT. The chain carries TRBV11-2 and TRBJ1-5; no clear D gene. V was trimmed by 4 bases and J by 2 bases, leaving 15 bases between them. Germline assignment: CDR1 SGHAT and CDR2 FQNNGV. The CDR3 spans 16 residues.

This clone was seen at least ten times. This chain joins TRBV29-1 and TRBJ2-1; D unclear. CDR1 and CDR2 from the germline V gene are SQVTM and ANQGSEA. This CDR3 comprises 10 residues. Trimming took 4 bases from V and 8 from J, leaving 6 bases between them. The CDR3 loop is CSVARYEQFF. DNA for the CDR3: TGCAGCGTTGCCCGGTATGAGCAGTTCTTC.

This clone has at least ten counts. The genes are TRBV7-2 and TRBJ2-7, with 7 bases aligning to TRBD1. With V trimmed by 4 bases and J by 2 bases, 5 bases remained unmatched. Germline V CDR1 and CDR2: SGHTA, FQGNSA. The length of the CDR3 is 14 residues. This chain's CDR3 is CASSYRTGTYEQYF. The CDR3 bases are TGTGCCAGCAGCTATCGGACAGGCACCTACGAGCAGTACTTC.

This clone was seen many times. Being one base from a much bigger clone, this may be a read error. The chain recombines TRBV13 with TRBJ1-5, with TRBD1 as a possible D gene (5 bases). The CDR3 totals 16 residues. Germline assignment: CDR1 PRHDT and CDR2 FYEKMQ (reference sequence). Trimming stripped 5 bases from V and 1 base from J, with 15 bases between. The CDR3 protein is CASSLGASMSNQPQHF. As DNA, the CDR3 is TGTGCCAGCAGCCTCGGGGCCTCCATGAGCAATCAGCCCCAGCATTTT. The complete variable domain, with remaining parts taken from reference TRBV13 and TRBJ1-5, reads AAGVIQSPRHLIKEKRETATLKCYPIPRHDTVYWYQQGPGQDPQFLISFYEKMQSDKGSIPDRFSAQQFSDYHSELNMSSLELGDSALYFCASSLGASMSNQPQHFGDGTRLSIL.

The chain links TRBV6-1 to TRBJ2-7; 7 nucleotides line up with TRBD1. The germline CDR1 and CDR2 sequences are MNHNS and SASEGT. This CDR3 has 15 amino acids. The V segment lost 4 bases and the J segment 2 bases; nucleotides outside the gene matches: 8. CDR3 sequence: CASSGPPGQTYEQYF. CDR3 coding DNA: TGTGCCAGCAGTGGCCCCCCGGGACAGACCTACGAGCAGTACTTC.

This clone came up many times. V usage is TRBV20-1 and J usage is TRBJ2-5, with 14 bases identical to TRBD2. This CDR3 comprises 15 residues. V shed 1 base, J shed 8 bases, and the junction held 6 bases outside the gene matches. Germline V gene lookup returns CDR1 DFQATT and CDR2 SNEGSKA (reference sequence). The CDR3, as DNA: TGCAGTGCTAGAGGGCCCGGACTAGCGGGGGGAACCCAGTACTTC. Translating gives CSARGPGLAGGTQYF.

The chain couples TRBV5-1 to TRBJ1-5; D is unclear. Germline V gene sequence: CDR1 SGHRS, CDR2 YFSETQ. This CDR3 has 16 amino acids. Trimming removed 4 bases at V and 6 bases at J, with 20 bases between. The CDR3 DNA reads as TGCGCCAGCAGCCCTCTCGGGGTCGCGGTAGGTCAGCCCCAGCATTTT. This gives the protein CASSPLGVAVGQPQHF.

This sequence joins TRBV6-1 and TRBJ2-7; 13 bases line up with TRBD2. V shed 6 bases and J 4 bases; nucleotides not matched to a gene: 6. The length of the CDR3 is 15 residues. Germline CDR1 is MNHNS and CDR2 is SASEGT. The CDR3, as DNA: TGTGCCAGCAGCCCGTTGACTAGCGGGGGGTACGAGCAGTACTTC. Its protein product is CASSPLTSGGYEQYF.

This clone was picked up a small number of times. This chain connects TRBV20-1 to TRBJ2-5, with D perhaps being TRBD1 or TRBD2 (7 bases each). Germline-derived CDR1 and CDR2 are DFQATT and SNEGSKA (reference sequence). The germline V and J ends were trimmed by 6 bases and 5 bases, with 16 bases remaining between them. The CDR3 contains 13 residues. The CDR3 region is CSAGGTDSETQYF. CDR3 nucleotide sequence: TGCAGTGCCGGGGGGACAGATTCGGAGACCCAGTACTTC.

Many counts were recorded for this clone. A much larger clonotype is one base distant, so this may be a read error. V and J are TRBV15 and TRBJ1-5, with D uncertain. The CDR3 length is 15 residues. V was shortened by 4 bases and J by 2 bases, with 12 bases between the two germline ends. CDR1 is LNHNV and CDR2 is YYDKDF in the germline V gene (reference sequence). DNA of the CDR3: TGTGCCACCAGCATGGGAGGATGGGGCAATCAGCCCCAGCATTTT. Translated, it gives CATSMGGWGNQPQHF.

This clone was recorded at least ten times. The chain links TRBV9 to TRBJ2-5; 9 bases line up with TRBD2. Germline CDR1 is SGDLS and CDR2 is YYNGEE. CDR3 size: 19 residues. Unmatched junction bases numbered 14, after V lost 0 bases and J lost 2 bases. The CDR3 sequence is CASSVAGAGSGGRQETQYF. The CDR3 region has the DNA TGTGCCAGCAGCGTAGCAGGAGCGGGAAGCGGGGGGCGTCAAGAGACCCAGTACTTC.

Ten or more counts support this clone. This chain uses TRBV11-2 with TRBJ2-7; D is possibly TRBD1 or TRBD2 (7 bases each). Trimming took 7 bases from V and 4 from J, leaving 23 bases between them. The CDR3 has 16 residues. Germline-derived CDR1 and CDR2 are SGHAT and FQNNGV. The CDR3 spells CASTQGGGGRVYEQYF. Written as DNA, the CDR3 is TGTGCCAGCACCCAGGGGGGGGGCGGGAGAGTGTACGAGCAGTACTTC.

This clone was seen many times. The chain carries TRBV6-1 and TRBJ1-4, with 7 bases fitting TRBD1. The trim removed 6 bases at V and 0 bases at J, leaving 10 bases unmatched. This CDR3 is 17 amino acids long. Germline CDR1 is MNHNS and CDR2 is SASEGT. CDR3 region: CASSPIRGAATNEKLFF. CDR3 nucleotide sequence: TGTGCCAGCAGCCCCATCAGGGGGGCGGCAACTAATGAAAAACTGTTTTTT.